Shown below are 13 T cell receptor beta chains from a single sample sequenced in a study of T cell repertoires in cytomegalovirus infection. TCRdb re-called the reads through MiXCR, storing one row per CDR3 protein. This sample has roughly 250,000 distinct CDR3 sequences, with roughly 23% found just once. The specimen sequenced was CD8+ T cells from PBMCs. These TCRs come from a human donor in good health (CMV status not recorded). Some clones in this sample may be carry-over from other donors' samples.

The chain links TRBV12-3 or TRBV12-4 to TRBJ2-3, with a tentative D call TRBD2 (6 bases). This CDR3 has 13 amino acids. V dropped 4 bases and J dropped 12 bases, with 17 bases sitting between them. The chain's CDR3 is CASSSGPGTSQYF. CDR3 bases: TGTGCCAGCAGTTCCGGACCCGGGACTTCCCAGTATTTT.

Comments on this clonotype: At one end, the junction sequence differs from germline, possibly due to a read error. V and J are TRBV7-9 and TRBJ2-1, with D hard to call. The germline gives CDR1 SEHNR, CDR2 FQNEAQ (reference sequence). The CDR3 is 11 residues long. CDR3 sequence reads: CASSLGIGRTF. The CDR3 DNA reads as TGTGCCAGCAGCTTAGGGATTGGACGTACGTTC.

This clonotype has a handful of counts. V usage is TRBV2 and J usage is TRBJ2-5; D might be TRBD1 (5 bases). V was shortened by 1 base and J by 4 bases, with 13 bases between the two germline ends. CDR1 and CDR2 (germline): SNHLY, FYNNEI. The CDR3 spans 15 residues. CDR3 nucleotides: TGTGCCAGCAGTGAAGTTGGCTATGGGGCAGAGACCCAGTACTTC. Protein product: CASSEVGYGAETQYF.

The genes are TRBV13 and TRBJ2-1, with D unclear. With 2 bases removed from V and 6 bases from J, the gap between germline ends came to 11 bases. CDR1 is PRHDT, CDR2 FYEKMQ, per germline (reference sequence). This CDR3 is built from 14 residues. The CDR3 reads CASSLSKEINEQFF. For the CDR3, the DNA is TGTGCCAGCAGCTTATCTAAGGAAATCAATGAGCAGTTCTTC.

A few counts support this clonotype. The chain joins TRBV4-1 to TRBJ2-7; no firm D call. Germline CDR1 reads MGHRA; CDR2 reads YSYEKL. The CDR3 is 15 residues long. The germline V and J ends were trimmed by 0 bases and 2 bases, with 11 bases remaining between them. This CDR3 is CASSQDLAATYEQYF. The CDR3 bases are TGCGCCAGCAGCCAAGATCTGGCAGCTACCTACGAGCAGTACTTC.

The gene calls are TRBV7-1 and TRBJ2-7, with 7 bases aligning to TRBD2. TRBV7-1 is an open reading frame, and its role is uncertain. The ends lost 9 bases at V and 4 bases at J; junction bases unmatched: 6. This CDR3 has 12 amino acids. CDR3 DNA sequence: TGTGCCAGTGGGAGGGGCTTATACGAGCAGTACTTC. This translates into CASGRGLYEQYF.

The chain uses TRBV7-9 and TRBJ2-3; D is perhaps TRBD1 (7 bases). There are 16 residues in the CDR3. V was cut by 5 bases and J by 5 bases, with 20 bases left in between. The germline gives CDR1 SEHNR, CDR2 FQNEAQ (reference sequence). The CDR3 protein is CASSAGQSIAQDTQYF. In DNA, the CDR3 is TGTGCCAGCAGCGCGGGACAGTCTATAGCACAAGATACGCAGTATTTT.

This clonotype was seen many times. The chain carries TRBV3-1 and TRBJ1-1, with D unresolved. This CDR3 has 13 residues. Germline V gene lookup returns CDR1 LGHDT and CDR2 YNNKEL (reference sequence). With 2 bases removed from V and 8 bases from J, the gap between germline ends came to 12 bases. CDR3 residues: CASSQTLSQEAFF. CDR3 sequence (DNA): TGTGCCAGCAGCCAAACTTTATCCCAAGAAGCTTTCTTT.

This clonotype was recorded many times. This chain links TRBV7-2 with TRBJ2-2, with D perhaps matching TRBD2 (5 bases). The length of the CDR3 is 13 residues. Trimming removed 1 base at V and 6 bases at J, with 6 bases between. Germline CDR1 reads SGHTA; CDR2 reads FQGNSA. In DNA form, the CDR3 reads TGTGCCAGCAGCTTAGTCGGGGCCGGGGAGCTGTTTTTT. It yields the protein CASSLVGAGELFF. Complete variable domain (other parts from reference TRBV7-2 and TRBJ2-2): GAGVSQSPSNKVTEKGKDVELRCDPISGHTALYWYRQSLGQGLEFLIYFQGNSAPDKSGLPSDRFSAERTGGSVSTLTIQRTQQEDSAVYLCASSLVGAGELFFGEGSRLTVL.

This clonotype was picked up many times. The chain recombines TRBV6-1 with TRBJ2-5; 13 nucleotides agree with TRBD2. Germline CDR1 MNHNS, CDR2 SASEGT. The CDR3 spans 17 residues. The ends lost 6 bases at V and 0 bases at J; junction bases unmatched: 7. The CDR3 sequence: CASRAGTSGTYQETQYF. The CDR3 DNA sequence: TGTGCCAGCAGAGCCGGGACTAGCGGGACGTACCAAGAGACCCAGTACTTC.

V and J are TRBV28 and TRBJ1-3, with no clear D. Germline-derived CDR1 and CDR2 are MDHEN and SYDVKM. The CDR3 runs to 14 residues. Trimming took off 7 bases at V and 8 bases at J, with 18 bases between the two ends. CDR3 in DNA: TGTGCCAGCAAGGGAGGAGCAGCCGGGGACACCATATATTTT. It yields the protein CASKGGAAGDTIYF.

The genes are TRBV28 and TRBJ2-7; 8 bases are a match to TRBD1. The germline gives CDR1 MDHEN, CDR2 SYDVKM. The V gene end was trimmed by 1 base and the J gene end by 0 bases; junction bases not matched to a gene: 8. This CDR3 contains 17 residues. CDR3 sequence: CASSLSLGQASSYEQYF. The CDR3 DNA reads as TGTGCCAGCAGTTTATCCCTGGGACAGGCGAGCTCCTACGAGCAGTACTTC.

This clonotype was seen only a few times. CDR3 nucleotides: TGCAGTGCTAGAGATGGTGCAGGGGGCACAGATACGCAGTATTTT. Its protein product is CSARDGAGGTDTQYF. The rearrangement joins TRBV20-1 to TRBJ2-3; weak D call: TRBD1 (6 bases). The CDR3 spans 15 residues. V lost 0 bases, J lost 1 base, and 11 bases lay in between. The germline gives CDR1 DFQATT, CDR2 SNEGSKA (reference sequence).